The clone carrying this T cell receptor beta chain was observed a few times. These data belong to a study of blood T cells in healthy people across ages. CDR3 size: 14 residues. The germline V gene encodes CDR1 MGHDK and CDR2 SYGVNS. V was pared by 6 bases and J by 4 bases, with 7 bases of the junction left unmatched. The individuals who served as donors were healthy Caucasians living in Russia, aged about 6 to 95. The second PCR ran roughly 7 to 11 cycles with a sample-barcoded 5' primer and J-beta primers. MiXCR, run by TCRdb on the 5' RACE reads, gives a single entry per CDR3 protein. The sample contains about 500,000 distinct CDR3 sequences, about 24% of which appear only once. These sequences were also reported in another study, on T cells of mothers and their children.

The chain joins TRBV25-1 to TRBJ1-1; 8 nucleotides match TRBD1. The source of this sequence is a boy younger than 18 in good health. Sequenced: blood. Written as DNA, the CDR3 is TGTGCCAGCAGGCGGACAGGGAAGAGCACTGAAGCTTTCTTT. This encodes CASRRTGKSTEAFF.